This T cell receptor beta chain was observed in a study of T-cell reconstitution after alpha-beta-depleted transplantation in children. Study-wide results and limits: After transplant, at about two months, alpha-beta T cells were reportedly derived from several hundred expanded graft clones. Day-60 TCRbeta diversity that was high in some patients was derived from surviving recipient T cells and thymic progenitors. A year had passed since transplant, and T-cell counts and diversity by then came mostly from newly produced T cells.

It was with unique molecular identifiers that the TCRbeta library was prepared. In TCRdb, the PCR reads were re-called with MiXCR into one record per CDR3 protein. The sample lists around 580,000 distinct CDR3 sequences; around 27% were seen once. For this clonotype: The antigen is unknown.

This receptor was taken from a boy under three years old with Wiskott-Aldrich syndrome, due to receive a stem cell transplant. The specimen comprised PBMCs, sampled before TCRalphabeta/CD19-depleted stem cell transplant.

CDR3 residues: CASSPGGTTDTQYF. The CDR3 DNA follows: TGTGCCAGCTCACCCGGAGGGACCACAGATACGCAGTATTTT. This sequence joins TRBV18 and TRBJ2-3; D is possibly TRBD2 (6 bases). V lost 3 bases and J lost 2, with 9 bases in between. The CDR3 length is 14 residues. From germline, CDR1 is KGHSH and CDR2 LQKENI.